One and the same sample provided the 8 T cell receptor beta chains below, sequenced in a study of tumor-infiltrating lymphocytes in localized non-small cell lung cancer. This table comes from immunoSEQ multiplex PCR, and its TCRdb copy is limited to in-frame clones, with some not included. The table includes about 16,000 clones, approximately 49% detected once. Sequencing was carried out using lung tumor tissue. The source of these receptors is a human donor with non-small cell lung cancer.

The rearrangement links TRBV5-1 to TRBJ1-4; a weak D match, TRBD1 (6 bases). V shed 1 base and J shed 3 bases, with 10 bases lying between them. The CDR3 is 15 amino acids. Germline V CDR1 and CDR2: SGHRS, YFSETQ. Here the CDR3 DNA reads TGCGCCAGCAGCTTGTGGGGGGCTTCTAATGAAAAACTGTTTTTT. Translating it yields CASSLWGASNEKLFF. Full variable domain (remainder filled in from reference TRBV5-1 and TRBJ1-4): KAGVTQTPRYLIKTRGQQVTLSCSPISGHRSVSWYQQTPGQGLQFLFEYFSETQRNKGNFPGRFSGRQFSNSRSEMNVSTLELGDSALYLCASSLWGASNEKLFFGSGTQLSVL.

The rearrangement links TRBV11-1 to TRBJ2-7; a possible D gene is TRBD1 (6 bases). From germline, CDR1 is SGHAT and CDR2 FQDESV (reference sequence). This CDR3 spans 17 amino acids. V lost 2 bases and J 1 base, leaving 18 bases between the germline ends. The CDR3 region has the DNA TGTGCCAGCAGCTTACTTAGTCAGGGGCCTAGGTCCTACGAGCAGTACTTC. Amino acids: CASSLLSQGPRSYEQYF. Full variable domain (rest looked up from reference TRBV11-1 and TRBJ2-7): EAEVAQSPRYKITEKSQAVAFWCDPISGHATLYWYRQILGQGPELLVQFQDESVVDDSQLPKDRFSAERLKGVDSTLKIQPAELGDSAMYLCASSLLSQGPRSYEQYFGPGTRLTVT.

This rearrangement joins TRBV19 to TRBJ2-2; TRBD1 matches at 8 bases. The V gene's germline CDR1 is LNHDA and CDR2 SQIVND (reference sequence). V trimming: 6 bases; J trimming: 5 bases; junction bases outside the gene matches: 8. The CDR3 has 15 amino acids. CDR3 sequence (DNA): TGTGCCAGTAGGCATCAGGGGGCGTCAACCGGGGAGCTGTTTTTT. Residues: CASRHQGASTGELFF.

The chain joins TRBV5-1 to TRBJ2-7; D is perhaps TRBD2 (7 bases). V was pared by 5 bases and J by 6 bases, with 12 bases between. Per the germline V gene, CDR1 is SGHRS and CDR2 is YFSETQ. This CDR3 contains 12 residues. The CDR3 sequence is CASSGGGGEQYF. In nucleotides, the CDR3 is TGCGCCAGCAGTGGAGGGGGGGGCGAGCAGTACTTC.

The rearrangement joins TRBV7-6 to TRBJ2-5; maybe TRBD2 (7 bases). Germline V lookup: CDR1 SGHVS, CDR2 FNYEAQ. Deletions cut 1 base from V and 1 base from J, with 16 bases between. The CDR3 covers 17 residues. CDR3 bases: TGTGCCAGCAGCTTAGTCCCTGCGGGGGCCACCCAAGAGACCCAGTACTTC. This translates into CASSLVPAGATQETQYF.

The rearrangement joins TRBV6-5 to TRBJ1-2; the D is unclear. The CDR3 contains 15 residues. V lost 0 bases, J lost 4 bases, and 12 bases lay in between. CDR1 MNHEY and CDR2 SVGAGI come from the germline V gene. The CDR3 DNA is TGTGCCAGCAGTTACTCAATAGGACCTAGCTATGGCTACACCTTC. It encodes CASSYSIGPSYGYTF.

The chain uses TRBV7-9 and TRBJ2-5; D may be TRBD2 (5 bases). This CDR3 contains 14 residues. The V and J ends lost 2 bases and 5 bases respectively, with 12 bases between them. CDR1 is SEHNR, CDR2 FQNEAQ, per germline (reference sequence). CDR3 DNA: TGTGCCAGCAGCTTACCTAGCTCCGGGGAGACCCAGTACTTC. Its translation is CASSLPSSGETQYF.

By share, this clone counts as medium-sized. This sequence joins TRBV5-4 and TRBJ2-3; unclear D gene. The V end lost 2 bases, the J end lost 0 bases, and 10 bases lay between the germline ends. Germline CDR1 is SGHNT and CDR2 is YYREEE (reference sequence). This CDR3 is 15 amino acids long. The CDR3 DNA sequence: TGTGCCAGCAGCTTCAAGGGTCTTAGCACAGATACGCAGTATTTT. It translates to CASSFKGLSTDTQYF.